This entry features one T cell receptor beta chain sequence. Its specificity is unknown. It was CD45RO-negative cells, positively selected for CCR7, that made up naive CD8 cells, with terminally differentiated effector memory CD45RA+ cells excluded. The data were taken from a study of shared clonotypes between healthy human individuals. General study results and limits: Naive subsets tended to show greater estimated richness than memory subsets. Represented diversity (both genetic and exposure-history) was limited by the small number of donors. Across several donors, naive CD4 shared roughly 5.2%, naive CD8 around 4%, memory CD4 roughly 2.4%, memory CD8 roughly 0.37%.

Deep was the level at which the assay was run. TCRdb keeps only in-frame clones here, not all; method: immunoSEQ multiplex PCR. Of roughly 2 million clones in the sample, approximately 95% were seen once. This CDR3 has 14 amino acids. Germline V gene data show CDR1 as PRHDT and CDR2 as FYEKMQ (reference sequence). Trimming took off 0 bases at V and 6 bases at J, with 10 bases between the two ends. Material: naive CD8+ T cells sorted from blood. This clonotype originated in a man aged 18 to 29 in good health. The chain joins TRBV13 to TRBJ2-3, with D unclear. The CDR3 loop is CASSLGIIRDTQYF. CDR3 DNA: TGTGCCAGCAGCTTAGGAATCATCAGGGATACGCAGTATTTT.